These 10 T cell receptor beta chains were sequenced from one sample in a study of blood T cell repertoires in COVID-19. Data came from immunoSEQ multiplex PCR; TCRdb stores just in-frame clones and leaves some out. Among 380,000 or so clones, 85% to 90% were seen once, and the ten largest hold approximately 0.96%. The sample consisted of PBMCs or T cells enriched from blood (not recorded which). All receptors derive from a woman aged 25 to 39 with acute COVID-19.

This chain connects TRBV28 to TRBJ1-2; D perhaps matches TRBD1 (5 bases). The CDR3 length is 15 residues. Trimming took off 6 bases at V and 1 base at J, with 15 bases between the two ends. Germline assignment: CDR1 MDHEN and CDR2 SYDVKM. This chain's CDR3 is CASRGTGEHNYGYTF. In DNA, the CDR3 is TGTGCCAGCAGGGGGACGGGGGAACATAACTATGGCTACACCTTC.

The J gene is TRBJ2-7, the V gene TRBV18; D possibly corresponds to TRBD1 (7 bases). The CDR3 contains 15 residues. V was trimmed by 3 bases and J by 6 bases, leaving 18 bases between them. The V gene's germline CDR1 is KGHSH and CDR2 LQKENI. The CDR3 coding sequence is TGTGCCAGCTCACCTCCGGGACAGAGGAGGGGCGAGCAGTACTTC. As protein: CASSPPGQRRGEQYF.

The J gene is TRBJ2-2, the V gene TRBV11-3; the D gene is possibly TRBD2 (6 bases). Germline-derived CDR1 and CDR2 are SGHNT and YENEEA. The CDR3 has 17 residues. V was cut by 1 base and J by 5 bases, with 17 bases left in between. The CDR3 sequence is CASSLAGDFAATGELFF. CDR3 sequence (DNA): TGTGCCAGCAGCTTAGCCGGGGACTTCGCGGCTACCGGGGAGCTGTTTTTT.

The chain couples TRBV5-6 to TRBJ1-5, with TRBD1 matching 9 bases. This CDR3 contains 15 residues. V shed 4 bases and J 7 bases; nucleotides not matched to a gene: 9. The germline CDR1 and CDR2 sequences are SGHDT and YYEEEE. CDR3 amino acids: CASSTGTGFGQPQHF. The CDR3 nucleotides read TGTGCCAGCAGCACCGGGACAGGGTTTGGGCAGCCCCAGCATTTT.

This chain uses TRBV6-1 with TRBJ1-2; 8 bases are a match to TRBD1. The CDR3 length is 16 residues. After removal of 0 bases from V and 4 bases from J, the junction contained 7 bases not matched to a gene. CDR1 and CDR2 from the germline V gene are MNHNS and SASEGT. CDR3 protein: CASSEAGAGGRYGYTF. Written as DNA, the CDR3 is TGTGCCAGCAGTGAAGCTGGGGCAGGGGGCCGCTATGGCTACACCTTC.

The chain recombines TRBV11-2 with TRBJ1-1; D is possibly TRBD1 (5 bases). Germline lookup yields CDR1 SGHAT and CDR2 FQNNGV. Trimming took 2 bases from V and 4 from J, leaving 11 bases between them. CDR3 size: 14 residues. This CDR3 reads CASSLIWGGTEAFF. CDR3 in DNA: TGTGCCAGCAGCTTAATTTGGGGGGGCACTGAAGCTTTCTTT.

The chain has TRBV2 and TRBJ2-1; tentatively, D is TRBD1 (6 bases). In germline, CDR1 is SNHLY, CDR2 FYNNEI. This CDR3 has 15 amino acids. V was clipped by 4 bases and J by 2 bases, with 12 bases between them. In DNA, the CDR3 is TGTGCCAGCAGTGTAGCTCAGGGGACCTACAATGAGCAGTTCTTC. It is translated as CASSVAQGTYNEQFF.

This rearrangement joins TRBV7-9 to TRBJ2-7, with TRBD1 matching 12 bases. Trimming cost V 5 bases and J 5 bases; bases outside gene matches: 7. Looked up from germline, CDR1 is SEHNR and CDR2 is FQNEAQ (reference sequence). The CDR3 extends over 15 amino acids. The CDR3 bases are TGTGCCAGCAGCACTCCGGGACAGGGGGCCCACGAGCAGTACTTC. Protein product: CASSTPGQGAHEQYF.

This clone was seen a handful of times. The V call is TRBV9, the J call TRBJ1-2, with 8 bases lining up with TRBD1. Germline CDR1 reads SGDLS; CDR2 reads YYNGEE. This CDR3 is built from 14 residues. J lost 6 bases, V lost 0 bases, and 4 bases had no gene match. DNA of the CDR3: TGTGCCAGCAGCGTAGGCACAGGGGGAAATGGCTACACCTTC. This encodes CASSVGTGGNGYTF. Supplemented by reference TRBV9 and TRBJ1-2, the full variable domain reads DSGVTQTPKHLITATGQRVTLRCSPRSGDLSVYWYQQSLDQGLQFLIQYYNGEERAKGNILERFSAQQFPDLHSELNLSSLELGDSALYFCASSVGTGGNGYTFGSGTRLTVV.

The gene calls are TRBV9 and TRBJ1-1, with D perhaps matching TRBD1 (5 bases). This CDR3 has 14 amino acids. V was trimmed by 4 bases and J by 1 base, leaving 11 bases between them. From germline, CDR1 is SGDLS and CDR2 YYNGEE. This CDR3 is CASSPGGANTEAFF. CDR3 in DNA: TGTGCCAGCAGCCCGGGGGGAGCGAACACTGAAGCTTTCTTT.